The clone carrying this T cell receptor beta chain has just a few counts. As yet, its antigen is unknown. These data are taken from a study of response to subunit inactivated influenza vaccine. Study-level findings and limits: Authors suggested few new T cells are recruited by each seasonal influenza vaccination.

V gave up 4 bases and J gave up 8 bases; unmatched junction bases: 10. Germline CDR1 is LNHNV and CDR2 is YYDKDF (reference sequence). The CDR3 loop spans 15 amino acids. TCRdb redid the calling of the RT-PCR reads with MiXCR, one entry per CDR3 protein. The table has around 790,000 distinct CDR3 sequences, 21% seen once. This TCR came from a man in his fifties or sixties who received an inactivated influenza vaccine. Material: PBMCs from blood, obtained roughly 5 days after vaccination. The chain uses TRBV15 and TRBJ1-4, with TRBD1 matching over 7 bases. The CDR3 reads CATSINRGVGEKLFF. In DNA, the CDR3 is TGTGCCACCAGCATCAACAGGGGCGTAGGGGAAAAACTGTTTTTT.